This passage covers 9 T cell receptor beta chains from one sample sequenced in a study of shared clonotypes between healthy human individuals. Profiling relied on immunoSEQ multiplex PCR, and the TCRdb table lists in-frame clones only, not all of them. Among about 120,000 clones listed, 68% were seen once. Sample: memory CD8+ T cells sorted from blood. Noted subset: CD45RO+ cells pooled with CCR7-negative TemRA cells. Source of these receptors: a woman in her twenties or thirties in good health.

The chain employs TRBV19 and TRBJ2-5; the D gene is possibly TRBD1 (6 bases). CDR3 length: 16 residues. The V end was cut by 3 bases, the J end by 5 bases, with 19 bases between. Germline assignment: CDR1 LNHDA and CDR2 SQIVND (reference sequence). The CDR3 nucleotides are TGTGCCAGTAGTATCGGTGCGGAGCTAAGGGGGGAGACCCAGTACTTC. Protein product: CASSIGAELRGETQYF.

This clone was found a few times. The CDR3 sequence is CASSAETSGGASTDTQYF. Here the CDR3 DNA reads TGCGCCAGCAGCGCCGAGACTAGCGGAGGGGCTAGCACAGATACGCAGTATTTT. This chain links TRBV5-1 with TRBJ2-3; TRBD2 aligns across 9 bases. The trim removed 4 bases at V and 0 bases at J, leaving 12 bases unmatched. This CDR3 spans 18 amino acids. From germline, CDR1 is SGHRS and CDR2 YFSETQ.

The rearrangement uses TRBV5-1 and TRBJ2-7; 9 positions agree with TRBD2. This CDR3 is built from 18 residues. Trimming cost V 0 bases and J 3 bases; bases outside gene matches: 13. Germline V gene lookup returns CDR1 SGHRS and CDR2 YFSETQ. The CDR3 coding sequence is TGCGCCAGCAGCTTGGTCGGCGGGAGGGCCGCGGGTCTCTACGAGCAGTACTTC. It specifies CASSLVGGRAAGLYEQYF.

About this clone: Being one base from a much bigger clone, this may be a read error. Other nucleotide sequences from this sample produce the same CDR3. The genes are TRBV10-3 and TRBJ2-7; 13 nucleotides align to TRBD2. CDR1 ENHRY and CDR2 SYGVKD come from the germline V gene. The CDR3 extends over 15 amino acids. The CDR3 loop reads CAIAELAGGPDEQYF. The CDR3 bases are TGTGCCATCGCTGAACTAGCGGGAGGGCCGGACGAGCAATACTTC.

The DNA for the CDR3 is TGTGCCAGCAGCGACTCGACAGGGCCGAAAAAGCAGTACTTC. Encoded protein: CASSDSTGPKKQYF. The V and J genes are TRBV14 and TRBJ2-7; TRBD1 matches 7 bases. CDR1 SGHDN and CDR2 FVKESK come from the germline V gene. V lost 5 bases, J lost 8 bases, and 12 bases stayed unmatched. CDR3 size: 14 residues.

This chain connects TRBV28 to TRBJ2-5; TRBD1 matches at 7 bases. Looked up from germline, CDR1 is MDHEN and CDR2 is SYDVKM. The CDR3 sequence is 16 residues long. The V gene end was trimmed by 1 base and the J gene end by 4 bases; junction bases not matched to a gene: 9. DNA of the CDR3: TGTGCCAGCAGTTTATCCTCAGACAGGGTAGCAGAGACCCAGTACTTC. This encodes CASSLSSDRVAETQYF.

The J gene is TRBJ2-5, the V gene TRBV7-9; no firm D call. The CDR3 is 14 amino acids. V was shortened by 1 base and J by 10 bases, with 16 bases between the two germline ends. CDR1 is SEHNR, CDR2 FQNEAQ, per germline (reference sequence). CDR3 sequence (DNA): TGTGCCAGCAGCTTAGGGGTCCCCCTTCTGGACCAGTACTTC. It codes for CASSLGVPLLDQYF.

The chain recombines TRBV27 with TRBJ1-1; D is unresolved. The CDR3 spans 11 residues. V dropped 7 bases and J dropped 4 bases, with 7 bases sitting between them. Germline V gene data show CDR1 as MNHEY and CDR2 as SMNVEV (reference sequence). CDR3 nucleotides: TGTGCCAGCACTTGGGGCACTGAAGCTTTCTTT. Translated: CASTWGTEAFF.

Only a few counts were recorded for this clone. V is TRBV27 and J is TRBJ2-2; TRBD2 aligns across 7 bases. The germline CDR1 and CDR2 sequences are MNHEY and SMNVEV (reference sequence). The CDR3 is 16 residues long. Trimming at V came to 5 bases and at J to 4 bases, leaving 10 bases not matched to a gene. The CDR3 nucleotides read TGTGCCAGCAGTAACCCTAGCGGAGCGGGCACCGGGGAGCTGTTTTTT. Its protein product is CASSNPSGAGTGELFF.